This T cell receptor (beta chain) was identified during a study of T cell responses to AZD1222 COVID-19 vaccine. Study at large: Pooling covered second doses at about 4 or about 12 weeks. Overall study findings and caveats: Spike was spanned by vaccine-associated CD4 TCRs, with dominance at 160-218 and 743-854. Nearly half of spike-specific TCRs reportedly target unmutated variant regions. All repertoire sampling was performed exclusively after the peak T cell response.

Sequencing used immunoSEQ multiplex PCR; TCRdb keeps in-frame clones, though not all of them. This table has 100,000 to 150,000 clones, less than 95% appearing once. Note on this clone: The antigen is unknown.

Germline lookup yields CDR1 SGHVS and CDR2 FQNEAQ. This CDR3 spans 14 amino acids. With 2 bases removed from V and 2 bases from J, the gap between germline ends came to 10 bases. This receptor was obtained from an adult in good health. Material: peripheral blood, obtained on day 0 of AZD1222 vaccination. This rearrangement joins TRBV7-8 to TRBJ2-7; no clear D. Here the CDR3 DNA reads TGTGCCAGCAGCTTATACCCCGAACCCTACGAGCAGTACTTC. Its translation: CASSLYPEPYEQYF. The complete variable domain, with remaining parts taken from reference TRBV7-8 and TRBJ2-7, reads GAGVSQSPRYKVAKRGQDVALRCDPISGHVSLFWYQQALGQGPEFLTYFQNEAQLDKSGLPSDRFFAERPEGSVSTLKIQRTQQEDSAVYLCASSLYPEPYEQYFGPGTRLTVT.